The entry that follows covers one TCR beta chain sequence. This sample is part of a study of control samples from healthy donors and cancer patients. V gave up 0 bases and J gave up 8 bases; unmatched junction bases: 2. The CDR3 is 13 amino acids. Germline lookup yields CDR1 SGHNT and CDR2 YYREEE (reference sequence). Libraries were prepared by immunoSEQ multiplex PCR; TCRdb keeps only in-frame clonotypes and omits some of them. The sample lists around 83,000 clones, roughly 93% occurring once. The receptor was derived from a woman between 35 and 50 years old with lung cancer. The sample consisted of PBMCs. This sequence joins TRBV5-4 and TRBJ1-2; 9 nucleotides line up with TRBD1. CDR3 coding DNA: TGTGCCAGCAGCTTGGAGACAGGGGGAGGCTACACCTTC. Translation gives CASSLETGGGYTF.